Shown below are 6 T cell receptor beta chains from a single sample sequenced in a study of T-cell reconstitution after alpha-beta-depleted transplantation in children. For TCRbeta, the library was prepared with unique molecular identifiers. TCRdb called the PCR reads again in MiXCR, with one record for every CDR3 protein. Among some 500,000 distinct CDR3 sequences listed, approximately 30% were seen once. The material was PBMCs from the stem cell graft donor, obtained from the stem cell graft. The receptors derive from a human donor who donated a stem cell graft to a child with aplastic anemia.

This clonotype has just a few counts. This chain joins TRBV7-9 and TRBJ1-4, with 8 bases that match TRBD1. V lost 3 bases, J lost 3 bases, and 0 bases stayed unmatched. Germline V lookup: CDR1 SEHNR, CDR2 FQNEAQ (reference sequence). This CDR3 has 14 amino acids. CDR3 protein: CASSLTGANEKLFF. In nucleotides, the CDR3 is TGTGCCAGCAGCTTGACAGGGGCTAATGAAAAACTGTTTTTT. Full variable domain (remainder filled in from reference TRBV7-9 and TRBJ1-4): DTGVSQNPRHKITKRGQNVTFRCDPISEHNRLYWYRQTLGQGPEFLTYFQNEAQLEKSRLLSDRFSAERPKGSFSTLEIQRTEQGDSAMYLCASSLTGANEKLFFGSGTQLSVL.

This clonotype was seen a few times. The CDR3: CASSRGQGGHEQYF. The DNA for the CDR3 is TGTGCCAGCAGCCGGGGACAGGGGGGCCACGAGCAGTACTTC. This rearrangement joins TRBV7-9 to TRBJ2-7; TRBD1 agrees at 11 bases. Unmatched junction bases numbered 5, after V lost 5 bases and J lost 5 bases. The CDR3 spans 14 residues. Germline lookup yields CDR1 SEHNR and CDR2 FQNEAQ (reference sequence). Complete variable domain (other parts from reference TRBV7-9 and TRBJ2-7): DTGVSQNPRHKITKRGQNVTFRCDPISEHNRLYWYRQTLGQGPEFLTYFQNEAQLEKSRLLSDRFSAERPKGSFSTLEIQRTEQGDSAMYLCASSRGQGGHEQYFGPGTRLTVT.

The chain is built from TRBV29-1 and TRBJ2-5; D gene uncertain. Germline lookup yields CDR1 SQVTM and CDR2 ANQGSEA. V lost 4 bases and J lost 5, with 11 bases in between. This CDR3 is 12 amino acids long. CDR3: CSVAPASETQYF. CDR3 nucleotides: TGCAGCGTTGCCCCGGCATCGGAGACCCAGTACTTC.

This clonotype was counted many times. The chain recombines TRBV5-1 with TRBJ2-2, with 11 nucleotides matching TRBD2. V lost 4 bases to trimming and J lost 6 bases; unmatched junction nucleotides: 11. The CDR3 covers 17 residues. From germline, CDR1 is SGHRS and CDR2 YFSETQ. The CDR3 nucleotides are TGCGCCAGCAGCCTGATGTTAGCGGGAGGGCCCTCCGGGGAGCTGTTTTTT. It specifies CASSLMLAGGPSGELFF.

This clonotype was seen just once. This chain links TRBV7-2 with TRBJ2-3, with D possibly being TRBD2 (5 bases). Trimming pared 8 bases from V and 0 bases from J, leaving 15 bases between. This CDR3 has 15 amino acids. Looked up from germline, CDR1 is SGHTA and CDR2 is FQGNSA. The CDR3 reads CASPRGNPSTDTQYF. The DNA for the CDR3 is TGTGCCAGCCCCCGAGGGAACCCAAGCACAGATACGCAGTATTTT.

Only a few counts were recorded for this clonotype. The gene calls are TRBV12-3 or TRBV12-4 and TRBJ1-2; D is possibly TRBD1 (6 bases). Between the trimmed V and J ends, which lost 5 bases and 8 bases, there was a span of 15 bases. CDR3 size: 13 residues. CDR3 nucleotide sequence: TGTGCCAGCAGTGGCAGGGGAAGGTGGGGCTACACCTTC. Translated: CASSGRGRWGYTF.